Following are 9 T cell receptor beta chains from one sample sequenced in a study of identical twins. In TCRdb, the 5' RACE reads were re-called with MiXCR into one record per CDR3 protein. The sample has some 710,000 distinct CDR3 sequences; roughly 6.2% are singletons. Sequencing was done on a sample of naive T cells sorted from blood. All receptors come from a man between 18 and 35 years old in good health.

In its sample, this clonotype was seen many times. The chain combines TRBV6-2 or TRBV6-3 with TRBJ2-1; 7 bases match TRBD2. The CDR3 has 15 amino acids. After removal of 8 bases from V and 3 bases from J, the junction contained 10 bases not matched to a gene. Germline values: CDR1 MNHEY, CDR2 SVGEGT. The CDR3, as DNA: TGTGCCAGCGAGGGCGGGAGATCGGTCTACAATGAGCAGTTCTTC. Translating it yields CASEGGRSVYNEQFF.

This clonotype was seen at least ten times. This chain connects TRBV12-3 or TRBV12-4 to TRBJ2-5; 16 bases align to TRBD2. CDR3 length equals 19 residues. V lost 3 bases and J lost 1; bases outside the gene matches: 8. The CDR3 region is CASSFPGTSGRAAQETQYF. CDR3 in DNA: TGTGCCAGCAGTTTCCCTGGGACTAGCGGGAGGGCAGCCCAAGAGACCCAGTACTTC.

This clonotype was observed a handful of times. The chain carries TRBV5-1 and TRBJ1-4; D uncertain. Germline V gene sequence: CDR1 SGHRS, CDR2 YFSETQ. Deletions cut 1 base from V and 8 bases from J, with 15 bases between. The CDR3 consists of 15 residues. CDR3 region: CASSLSPPGGEKLFF. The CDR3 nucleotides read TGCGCCAGCAGCTTGAGTCCCCCGGGAGGCGAAAAACTGTTTTTT. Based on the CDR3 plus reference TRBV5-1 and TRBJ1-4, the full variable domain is KAGVTQTPRYLIKTRGQQVTLSCSPISGHRSVSWYQQTPGQGLQFLFEYFSETQRNKGNFPGRFSGRQFSNSRSEMNVSTLELGDSALYLCASSLSPPGGEKLFFGSGTQLSVL.

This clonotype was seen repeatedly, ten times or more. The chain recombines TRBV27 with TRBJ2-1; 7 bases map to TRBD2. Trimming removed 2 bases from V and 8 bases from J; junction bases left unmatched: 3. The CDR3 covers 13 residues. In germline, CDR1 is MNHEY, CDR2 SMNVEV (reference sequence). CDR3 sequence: CASSLRGDHEQFF. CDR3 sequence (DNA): TGTGCCAGCAGTTTACGGGGGGACCATGAGCAGTTCTTC.

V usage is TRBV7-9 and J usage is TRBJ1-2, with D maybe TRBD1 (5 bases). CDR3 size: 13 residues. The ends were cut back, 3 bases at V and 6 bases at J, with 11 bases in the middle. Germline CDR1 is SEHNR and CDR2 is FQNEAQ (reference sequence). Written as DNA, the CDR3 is TGTGCCAGCAGCTTGGATGGGACCCATGGCTACACCTTC. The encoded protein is CASSLDGTHGYTF.

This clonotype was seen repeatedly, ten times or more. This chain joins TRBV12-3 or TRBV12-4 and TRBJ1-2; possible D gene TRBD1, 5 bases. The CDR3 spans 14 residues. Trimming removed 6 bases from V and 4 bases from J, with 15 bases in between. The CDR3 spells CASSNPTDSYGYTF. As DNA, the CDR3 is TGTGCCAGCAGCAACCCGACCGACAGCTATGGCTACACCTTC.

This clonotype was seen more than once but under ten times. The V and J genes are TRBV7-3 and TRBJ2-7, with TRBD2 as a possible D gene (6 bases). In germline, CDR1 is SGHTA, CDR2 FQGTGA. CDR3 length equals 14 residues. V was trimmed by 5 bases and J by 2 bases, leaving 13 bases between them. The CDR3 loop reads CASSPTGGAYEQYF. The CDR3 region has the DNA TGTGCCAGCAGCCCCACTGGAGGGGCCTACGAGCAGTACTTC.

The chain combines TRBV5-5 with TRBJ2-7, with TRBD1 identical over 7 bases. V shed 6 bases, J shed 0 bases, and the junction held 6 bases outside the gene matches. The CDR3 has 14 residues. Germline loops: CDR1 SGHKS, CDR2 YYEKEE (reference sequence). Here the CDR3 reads CASNGQASSYEQYV. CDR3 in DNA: TGTGCCAGCAATGGACAGGCCAGCTCCTACGAGCAGTACGTC.

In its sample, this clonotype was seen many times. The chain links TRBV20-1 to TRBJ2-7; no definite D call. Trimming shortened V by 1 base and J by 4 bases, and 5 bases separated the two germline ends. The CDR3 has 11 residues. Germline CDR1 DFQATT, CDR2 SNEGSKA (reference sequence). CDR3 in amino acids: CSARGPYEQYF. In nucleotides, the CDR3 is TGCAGTGCTAGAGGGCCGTACGAGCAGTACTTC.